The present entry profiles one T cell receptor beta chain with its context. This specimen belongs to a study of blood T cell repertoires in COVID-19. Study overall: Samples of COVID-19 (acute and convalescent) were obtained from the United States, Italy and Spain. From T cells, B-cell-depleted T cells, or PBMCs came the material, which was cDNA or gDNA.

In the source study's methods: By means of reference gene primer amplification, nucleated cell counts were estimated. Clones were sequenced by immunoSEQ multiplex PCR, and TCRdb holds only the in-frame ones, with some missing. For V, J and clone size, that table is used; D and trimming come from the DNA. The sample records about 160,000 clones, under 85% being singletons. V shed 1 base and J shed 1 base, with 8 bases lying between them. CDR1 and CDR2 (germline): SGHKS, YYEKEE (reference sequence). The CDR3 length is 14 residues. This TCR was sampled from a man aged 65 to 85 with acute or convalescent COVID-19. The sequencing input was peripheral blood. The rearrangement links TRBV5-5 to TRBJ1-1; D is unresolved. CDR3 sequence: CASSLYTGNTEAFF. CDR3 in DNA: TGTGCCAGCAGCTTGTATACGGGGAACACTGAAGCTTTCTTT.